Sequencing of this T cell receptor beta chain was carried out in a study of blood T cell repertoires in COVID-19. Assay: immunoSEQ multiplex PCR; the TCRdb copy retains only in-frame clones and omits some. The sample lists a few hundred thousand clones, roughly 84% occurring once. Unmatched junction bases numbered 8, after V lost 3 bases and J lost 5 bases. The CDR3 extends over 15 amino acids. From germline, CDR1 is SGHKS and CDR2 YYEKEE (reference sequence). The age range of participants was 18 to 89 years, with residence in about two dozen US areas. Assignment of participants to cohorts was predicated upon participant-reported clinical history.

V is TRBV5-5 and J is TRBJ2-5; 9 bases fit TRBD1. The material sequenced was PBMCs or T cells enriched from blood (not recorded which). The receptor was derived from a woman aged 45 to 65 who had been exposed to COVID-19. DNA of the CDR3: TGTGCCAGCAGCTCCCAAACAGGGGGCTGGGAGACCCAGTACTTC. It is translated as CASSSQTGGWETQYF. Supplemented by reference TRBV5-5 and TRBJ2-5, the full variable domain reads DAGVTQSPTHLIKTRGQQVTLRCSPISGHKSVSWYQQVLGQGPQFIFQYYEKEERGRGNFPDRFSARQFPNYSSELNVNALLLGDSALYLCASSSQTGGWETQYFGPGTRLLVL.